Sequencing of this T cell receptor (beta chain) was carried out in a study of T cell changes during pregnancy in multiple sclerosis. The CDR3 loop spans 15 amino acids. V was pared by 0 bases and J by 5 bases, with 13 bases between. Germline CDR1 is SGHRS and CDR2 is YFSETQ. Data came from immunoSEQ multiplex PCR; TCRdb stores just in-frame clones and leaves some out. The sample has roughly 20,000 clones; 88% are singletons. The source material was CD8+ T cells from peripheral blood mononuclear cells, sampled in the third trimester of pregnancy. The J gene is TRBJ2-3, the V gene TRBV5-1; D perhaps matches TRBD1 (7 bases). The source of this sequence is a female donor in good health, enrolled as a control in a pregnancy study. DNA of the CDR3: TGCGCCAGCAGCTTGGTGGAGGGGGCGTTAGATACGCAGTATTTT. Translating gives CASSLVEGALDTQYF. Full variable domain (missing parts from reference TRBV5-1 and TRBJ2-3): KAGVTQTPRYLIKTRGQQVTLSCSPISGHRSVSWYQQTPGQGLQFLFEYFSETQRNKGNFPGRFSGRQFSNSRSEMNVSTLELGDSALYLCASSLVEGALDTQYFGPGTRLTVL.